Sequencing of this T cell receptor beta chain was carried out in a study of blood T cell repertoires in COVID-19. Study as a whole: Acute and convalescent COVID-19 specimens originated in the United States, Italy and Spain. T cells, B-cell-depleted T cells, or PBMCs supplied cDNA or gDNA.

CDR3 length equals 14 residues. CDR1 and CDR2 (germline): SGHAT, FQNNGV. Unmatched junction bases numbered 6, after V lost 4 bases and J lost 7 bases. In the original workflow: Estimated nucleated cell counts came from reference gene primer amplification. The data were produced by immunoSEQ multiplex PCR, yet TCRdb's version contains in-frame clones alone and is incomplete. D and trimming come from the DNA, and the V and J calls and clone size come from that table. The data contain tens of thousands of clones, about 89% of them singletons. Sequencing was done on a sample of peripheral blood. This chain links TRBV11-2 with TRBJ1-1; 10 nucleotides match TRBD1. The clonotype was recovered from a human donor in a cohort sampled during active COVID-19. For the CDR3, the DNA is TGTGCCAGCAGCTGGGGGAGGGACAGGGGTGAAGCTTTCTTT. It specifies CASSWGRDRGEAFF. The variable domain in full, completed from reference TRBV11-2 and TRBJ1-1, reads EAGVAQSPRYKIIEKRQSVAFWCNPISGHATLYWYQQILGQGPKLLIQFQNNGVVDDSQLPKDRFSAERLKGVDSTLKIQPAKLEDSAVYLCASSWGRDRGEAFFGQGTRLTVV.